These 20 T cell receptor beta chains were sequenced from one sample in a study of Ad26.COV2.S vaccination and SARS-CoV-2 variants. Stated treatment: 19 received Ad26.COV2.S at low or high dose, single or two shots; several received placebo; per-sample allocation not given. Vaccine and placebo recipients were sampled on day 63 after the first injection. Repertoires were generated with immunoSEQ multiplex PCR, while TCRdb's copy carries only in-frame clones and drops some. The table has 350,000 to 450,000 clones, around 86% seen once. The source was peripheral blood, collected in a trial of Ad26.COV2.S vaccine versus placebo. The receptors originated from a person between 18 and 65 years old who received the Ad26.COV2.S COVID-19 vaccine or a placebo.

The chain joins TRBV30 to TRBJ2-3; TRBD2 aligns across 12 bases. The CDR3 extends over 16 amino acids. Per the germline V gene, CDR1 is GTSNPN and CDR2 is SVGIG (reference sequence). The ends lost 2 bases at V and 3 bases at J; junction bases unmatched: 6. CDR3 nucleotides: TGTGCCTGGAGTTCTCTCGGACTAGCGGGAACAGATACGCAGTATTTT. This sequence encodes CAWSSLGLAGTDTQYF.

The V gene is TRBV7-8, the J gene TRBJ1-4; unclear D gene. Trimming left V 2 bases short and J 3 bases short, with 7 bases between. CDR3 size: 14 residues. Looked up from germline, CDR1 is SGHVS and CDR2 is FQNEAQ. Here the CDR3 reads CASSLLWANEKLFF. CDR3 nucleotides: TGTGCCAGCAGCTTATTATGGGCTAATGAAAAACTGTTTTTT.

In regard to this clone: A junction end diverges from the germline sequence, so it may reflect a read error. V gene TRBV11-1 combines with J gene TRBJ1-2; D might be TRBD1 (6 bases). The CDR3 runs to 16 residues. CDR1 and CDR2 (germline): SGHAT, FQDESV (reference sequence). DNA of the CDR3: TGTGCCAACAGCTTAGGTCGGGACACTCCGTTGGGTGGCTACACCTTC. Translating gives CANSLGRDTPLGGYTF.

About this clone: Other DNA sequences from this sample encode an identical CDR3 as well. CDR3 sequence (DNA): TGTGCCTGGGGACAGGGAGGGGAAAAACTGTTTTTT. Protein sequence: CAWGQGGEKLFF. The V gene is TRBV30, the J gene TRBJ1-4; 8 bases map to TRBD1. The CDR3 length is 12 residues. V was clipped by 5 bases and J by 8 bases; unmatched bases: 4. In germline, CDR1 is GTSNPN, CDR2 SVGIG (reference sequence).

The chain combines TRBV19 with TRBJ2-1, with 10 bases that match TRBD2. Germline V gene sequence: CDR1 LNHDA, CDR2 SQIVND (reference sequence). V shed 5 bases and J 4 bases; nucleotides not matched to a gene: 5. There are 15 residues in the CDR3. The CDR3 spells CASSSWTSGYNEQFF. Here the CDR3 DNA reads TGTGCCAGTAGTTCTTGGACTAGCGGTTACAATGAGCAGTTCTTC.

This clone has a single count. V gene TRBV6-4 combines with J gene TRBJ1-5, with D uncertain. V was pared by 6 bases and J by 5 bases, with 11 bases between. This CDR3 is built from 13 residues. Germline values: CDR1 MRHNA, CDR2 SNTAGT. This CDR3 is CASSVDRDQPQHF. The DNA for the CDR3 is TGTGCCAGCAGCGTGGACCGTGATCAGCCCCAGCATTTT.

This clone was picked up a small number of times. The chain employs TRBV4-2 and TRBJ1-2, with TRBD1 as a possible D gene (5 bases). Germline-derived CDR1 and CDR2 are LGHNA and YNFKEQ. V was clipped by 0 bases and J by 4 bases, with 12 bases between them. CDR3 size: 15 residues. CDR3 bases: TGTGCCAGCAGCCAAGATAACAGGCAAGGCTATGGCTACACCTTC. Amino acids: CASSQDNRQGYGYTF.

The CDR3 DNA is TGTGCCAGCAGCGTAGCCTCAAAGGGTCCCCTCCACTTT. This gives the protein CASSVASKGPLHF. The rearrangement joins TRBV9 to TRBJ1-6, with D uncertain. The CDR3 length is 13 residues. V shed 0 bases and J shed 13 bases, with 11 bases lying between them. Germline V lookup: CDR1 SGDLS, CDR2 YYNGEE.

This chain links TRBV20-1 with TRBJ1-1; a possible D gene is TRBD1 (5 bases). Between the trimmed V and J ends, which lost 6 bases and 8 bases, there was a span of 13 bases. The CDR3 loop spans 11 amino acids. From germline, CDR1 is DFQATT and CDR2 SNEGSKA (reference sequence). CDR3 region: CSARQPQEAFF. CDR3 coding DNA: TGCAGTGCAAGACAGCCCCAAGAAGCTTTCTTT.

The chain has TRBV7-9 and TRBJ1-2; D is ambiguous. CDR1 and CDR2 (germline): SEHNR, FQNEAQ (reference sequence). There are 13 residues in the CDR3. Trimming took off 1 base at V and 3 bases at J, with 6 bases between the two ends. This CDR3 is CASSLDRYYGYTF. For the CDR3, the DNA is TGTGCCAGCAGCTTAGACCGGTACTATGGCTACACCTTC.

The chain uses TRBV4-3 and TRBJ1-2; D is perhaps TRBD1 (5 bases). The V end was cut by 0 bases, the J end by 4 bases, with 9 bases between. The CDR3 loop spans 14 amino acids. Germline V CDR1 and CDR2: LGHNA, YSLEER. CDR3 bases: TGCGCCAGCAGCCAAGATGGGGCAGTCTATGGCTACACCTTC. Translating it yields CASSQDGAVYGYTF.

Many counts were recorded for this clone. The rearrangement links TRBV6-5 to TRBJ1-1, with D perhaps TRBD1 (5 bases). Trimming took off 3 bases at V and 3 bases at J, with 17 bases between the two ends. The CDR3 length is 16 residues. From germline, CDR1 is MNHEY and CDR2 SVGAGI. This chain's CDR3 is CASSYSRTSSHTEAFF. DNA of the CDR3: TGTGCCAGCAGTTATTCTCGGACATCGTCGCACACTGAAGCTTTCTTT.

This chain joins TRBV9 and TRBJ1-5, with 7 bases that match TRBD1. The CDR3 contains 13 residues. After removal of 4 bases from V and 6 bases from J, the junction contained 4 bases not matched to a gene. Germline V gene data show CDR1 as SGDLS and CDR2 as YYNGEE. The CDR3 DNA sequence: TGTGCCAGCAGCCCCAGGGGGGGTCAGCCCCAGCATTTT. Protein sequence: CASSPRGGQPQHF.

This clone was seen just once. DNA of the CDR3: TGTGCCAGCAGTTATAGTCAGGCCTCCTACACCTTC. It is translated as CASSYSQASYTF. The rearrangement links TRBV6-5 to TRBJ1-2; no clear D gene. The CDR3 covers 12 residues. Germline CDR1 MNHEY, CDR2 SVGAGI. Trimming left V 3 bases short and J 10 bases short, with 12 bases between.

This chain uses TRBV7-9 with TRBJ2-7; no reliable D call. Trimming cost V 5 bases and J 2 bases, with 13 bases left between them. CDR3 length: 14 amino acids. Germline assignment: CDR1 SEHNR and CDR2 FQNEAQ (reference sequence). The DNA of the CDR3 is TGTGCCAGCAGCCAAACAGTGTATCCCTACGAGCAGTACTTC. Protein: CASSQTVYPYEQYF.

The rearrangement joins TRBV27 to TRBJ2-1, with no clear D. The ends were cut back, 3 bases at V and 5 bases at J, with 14 bases in the middle. Germline lookup yields CDR1 MNHEY and CDR2 SMNVEV (reference sequence). The CDR3 is 15 residues long. CDR3 sequence reads: CASSLASRPNNEQFF. CDR3 in DNA: TGTGCCAGCAGTTTGGCCTCTCGGCCAAACAATGAGCAGTTCTTC.

This clone turned up a few times. The CDR3 bases are TGTGCCAGCGAGCTGGGGCACACTGAAGCTTTCTTT. Translating it yields CASELGHTEAFF. The chain links TRBV13 to TRBJ1-1, with D possibly matching TRBD1 (5 bases). Per the germline V gene, CDR1 is PRHDT and CDR2 is FYEKMQ (reference sequence). The V gene lost 8 bases and the J gene lost 3 bases, with 10 bases spanning the gap. The CDR3 covers 12 residues.

This clone was seen more than once but under ten times. The V call is TRBV15, the J call TRBJ2-7; no clear D. The V end was cut by 4 bases, the J end by 0 bases, with 10 bases between. Germline V CDR1 and CDR2: LNHNV, YYDKDF (reference sequence). The CDR3 consists of 14 residues. The CDR3 DNA is TGTGCCACCAGCAATCCCCTCCCCTCCTACGAGCAGTACTTC. Its translation is CATSNPLPSYEQYF.

The chain carries TRBV6-1 and TRBJ1-6; D remains unclear. CDR1 is MNHNS and CDR2 is SASEGT in the germline V gene. The CDR3 has 15 amino acids. Trimming pared 3 bases from V and 7 bases from J, leaving 13 bases between. The CDR3 nucleotides are TGTGCCAGCAGTGATATTTTGGGAGCCAATTCACCCCTCCACTTT. Translating gives CASSDILGANSPLHF.

This chain links TRBV24-1 with TRBJ2-1; 12 bases align to TRBD2. Germline V gene data show CDR1 as KGHDR and CDR2 as SFDVKD. J gave up 0 bases and V 4 bases, and 6 bases lay outside the gene matches. There are 18 residues in the CDR3. CDR3 protein: CATSDPTSGGSSYNEQFF. CDR3 nucleotide sequence: TGTGCCACCAGTGACCCGACTAGCGGGGGATCCTCCTACAATGAGCAGTTCTTC.